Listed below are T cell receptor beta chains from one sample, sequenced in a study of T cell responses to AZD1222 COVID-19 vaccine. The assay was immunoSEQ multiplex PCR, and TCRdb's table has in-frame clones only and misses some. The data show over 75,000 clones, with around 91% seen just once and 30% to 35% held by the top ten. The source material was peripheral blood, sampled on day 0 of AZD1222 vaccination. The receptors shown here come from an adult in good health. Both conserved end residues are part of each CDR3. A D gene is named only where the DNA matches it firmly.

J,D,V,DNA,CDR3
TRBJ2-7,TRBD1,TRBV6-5,TGTGCCAGCAGGACGGGACAGTCTTCCTACGAGCAGTACTTC,CASRTGQSSYEQYF
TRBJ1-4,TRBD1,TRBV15,TGTGCCACCAGCCGGGACAGGGGGGAAAAACTGTTTTTT,CATSRDRGEKLFF
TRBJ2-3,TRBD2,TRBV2,TGTGCCAGTCAGACTAGCGGGAGGACAGATACGCAGTATTTT,CASQTSGRTDTQYF
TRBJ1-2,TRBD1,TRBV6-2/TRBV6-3,TGTGCCAGCAGTTATCAACAGGGGAGTTATGGCTACACCTTC,CASSYQQGSYGYTF
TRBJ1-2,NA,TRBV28,TGTGCCAGCATTCAGGGAGGGGGCTATGGCTACACCTTC,CASIQGGGYGYTF
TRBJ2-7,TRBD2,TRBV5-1,TGCGCCAGCAGCTTAGCGGTGGGGACTAGCATCTACGAGCAGTACTTC,CASSLAVGTSIYEQYF
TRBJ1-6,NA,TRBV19,TGTGCCAGTAGTGCAGACGCCGGATCACCCCTCCACTTT,CASSADAGSPLHF
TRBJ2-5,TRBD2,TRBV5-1,TGCGCCAGCAGTTCCTCTAGCGGGCTACAAGAGACCCAGTACTTC,CASSSSSGLQETQYF
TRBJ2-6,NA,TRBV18,TGTGCCAGCTCACCACCGAACGGGTACGGGGCCAACGTCCTGACTTTC,CASSPPNGYGANVLTF
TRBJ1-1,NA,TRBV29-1,TGCAGCGTTGAACGGACCACTGAAGCTTTCTTT,CSVERTTEAFF
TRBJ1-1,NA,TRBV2,TGTGCCAGCACGAACGAGGGAAGAACTGAAGCTTTCTTT,CASTNEGRTEAFF
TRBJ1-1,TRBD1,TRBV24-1,TGTGCCACCAGGGACAGGGAGAACACTGAAGCTTTCTTT,CATRDRENTEAFF
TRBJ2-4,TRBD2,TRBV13,TGTGCCAGCAGCCCGAGCGGGAGTGTGGCCAAAAACATTCAGTACTTC,CASSPSGSVAKNIQYF
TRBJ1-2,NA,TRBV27,TGTGCCAGCAGTCTGGGGACGCTTCCTAACTATGGCTACACCTTC,CASSLGTLPNYGYTF
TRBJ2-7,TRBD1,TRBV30,TGTGCCTGGAGCCCCGGGACAGGGTTCCTCTACGAGCAGTACTTC,CAWSPGTGFLYEQYF
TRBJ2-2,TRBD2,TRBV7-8,TGTGCCAGCAGCTTAGCAACTAGCGGGAAATCCGGGGAGCTGTTTTTT,CASSLATSGKSGELFF
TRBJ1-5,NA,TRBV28,TGTGCCAGCAACGCGGGGGATCAGCCCCAGCATTTT,CASNAGDQPQHF